Below, 29 T cell receptor beta chains from the same sample are listed, as sequenced in a study of shared clonotypes between healthy human individuals. Using immunoSEQ multiplex PCR, the repertoire was profiled, and TCRdb retains in-frame clones only, with some absent. The sample lists about 2.3 million clones, over 90% occurring once. Sequencing input: naive CD4+ T cells from PBMCs. The subset here: CD45RA+ positively selected. The receptors here all came from a man aged 18 to 29 in good health. Some clones in this sample may be carry-over from other donors' samples.

CDR3 DNA: TGTGCCAGCAGTGTGACTAGCGGGAGGAATGTCGATGAGCAGTTCTTC. Translation gives CASSVTSGRNVDEQFF. This chain connects TRBV28 to TRBJ2-1; 13 bases are a match to TRBD2. This CDR3 region has 16 residues. From germline, CDR1 is MDHEN and CDR2 SYDVKM. With 5 bases clipped from V and 8 bases from J, the junction kept 9 bases outside the gene matches.

In regard to this clone: The sample carries other DNA sequences with the same CDR3. This chain uses TRBV5-1 with TRBJ1-1, with a weak D call TRBD1 (5 bases). The V and J ends lost 4 bases and 0 bases respectively, with 7 bases between them. Germline V gene sequence: CDR1 SGHRS, CDR2 YFSETQ. This CDR3 contains 13 residues. Written as DNA, the CDR3 is TGCGCCAGCAGCCGGGGGTTGAACACTGAAGCTTTCTTT. This codes for CASSRGLNTEAFF.

The chain uses TRBV11-2 and TRBJ2-7; D may be TRBD1 (6 bases). CDR3 length equals 15 residues. Per germline, CDR1 SGHAT and CDR2 FQNNGV. Trimming stripped 3 bases from V and 2 bases from J, with 14 bases between. CDR3 protein: CASSFSQGMPYEQYF. The CDR3 DNA is TGTGCCAGCAGCTTTTCACAGGGTATGCCCTACGAGCAGTACTTC.

J is TRBJ1-2 and V is TRBV4-2; D is unresolved. Germline lookup yields CDR1 LGHNA and CDR2 YNFKEQ. The CDR3 extends over 16 amino acids. V was trimmed by 1 base and J by 3 bases, leaving 15 bases between them. The CDR3 nucleotides are TGTGCCAGCAGCCAAGTGGGTTCGGGCGGATACTATGGCTACACCTTC. Its protein is CASSQVGSGGYYGYTF.

The gene calls are TRBV4-2 and TRBJ1-5, with D tentatively TRBD1 (5 bases). The CDR3 consists of 16 residues. V dropped 1 base and J dropped 5 bases, with 15 bases sitting between them. Germline values: CDR1 LGHNA, CDR2 YNFKEQ. The CDR3 here is CASSQAAGREDQPQHF. CDR3 DNA sequence: TGTGCCAGCAGCCAAGCTGCGGGGCGGGAGGATCAGCCCCAGCATTTT.

The chain joins TRBV7-7 to TRBJ1-1; 9 bases line up with TRBD1. Germline trimming cut 5 bases from V and 3 bases from J; bases unmatched to any gene: 10. The germline V gene encodes CDR1 SSHAT and CDR2 FNYEAQ (reference sequence). This CDR3 region has 16 residues. CDR3 sequence: CASSVGQGRGYTEAFF. DNA for the CDR3: TGTGCCAGCAGCGTCGGACAGGGGCGTGGGTACACTGAAGCTTTCTTT.

This chain joins TRBV4-3 and TRBJ1-1; D unclear. CDR3 length equals 15 residues. Trimming removed 0 bases from V and 1 base from J, with 9 bases in between. Germline CDR1 LGHNA, CDR2 YSLEER. The CDR3 reads CASSQDPGKNTEAFF. The CDR3 DNA is TGCGCCAGCAGCCAAGATCCGGGGAAGAACACTGAAGCTTTCTTT.

About this clone: Other DNA sequences in the same sample also yield this CDR3. The rearrangement links TRBV29-1 to TRBJ2-7; TRBD1 agrees at 7 bases. Germline CDR1 SQVTM, CDR2 ANQGSEA. This CDR3 spans 13 amino acids. The J segment lost 2 bases and the V segment lost 6 bases, leaving 7 bases of the junction unmatched. CDR3 in DNA: TGCAGCGTGACCGGGACAGTTACCTACGAGCAGTACTTC. It translates to CSVTGTVTYEQYF.

CDR3 sequence (DNA): TGTGCCAGCTCACCTCGGGTAGCGGGCACAGATACGCAGTATTTT. Protein product: CASSPRVAGTDTQYF. The chain links TRBV18 to TRBJ2-3, with a possible D match to TRBD2 (6 bases). CDR1 and CDR2 (germline): KGHSH, LQKENI. The CDR3 sequence is 15 residues long. Trimming took 3 bases from V and 1 from J, leaving 11 bases between them.

The V gene is TRBV4-2, the J gene TRBJ2-1; D uncertain. V dropped 0 bases and J dropped 2 bases, with 11 bases sitting between them. Germline CDR1 and CDR2: LGHNA and YNFKEQ. The CDR3 totals 16 residues. CDR3 DNA sequence: TGTGCCAGCAGCCAAGAGGGCTACGAGGCCTACAATGAGCAGTTCTTC. The encoded protein is CASSQEGYEAYNEQFF.

This chain joins TRBV9 and TRBJ1-5, with D possibly TRBD1 on 6 matching bases. V dropped 4 bases and J dropped 1 base, with 12 bases sitting between them. CDR1 is SGDLS, CDR2 YYNGEE, per germline. The CDR3 covers 15 residues. CDR3 loop: CASSPAGQSNQPQHF. Here the CDR3 DNA reads TGTGCCAGCAGCCCAGCTGGACAGAGCAATCAGCCCCAGCATTTT.

This chain joins TRBV7-9 and TRBJ2-1; 9 nucleotides match TRBD2. The CDR3 covers 14 residues. V shed 5 bases and J 7 bases; nucleotides not matched to a gene: 6. The germline CDR1 and CDR2 sequences are SEHNR and FQNEAQ (reference sequence). CDR3 nucleotide sequence: TGTGCCAGCAGCCCGGGACTAGCCTTGAATGAGCAGTTCTTC. The encoded protein is CASSPGLALNEQFF.

The V call is TRBV27, the J call TRBJ1-1; D is uncertain. The CDR3 has 11 amino acids. CDR1 and CDR2 from the germline V gene are MNHEY and SMNVEV (reference sequence). V was pared by 10 bases and J by 2 bases, with 8 bases between. The CDR3 DNA sequence: TGTGCCACCAAGACAAACACTGAAGCTTTCTTT. It codes for CATKTNTEAFF.

This clone showed up just once. The chain uses TRBV5-1 and TRBJ2-7; TRBD2 matches 7 bases. V trimming: 0 bases; J trimming: 5 bases; junction bases outside the gene matches: 5. The germline V gene encodes CDR1 SGHRS and CDR2 YFSETQ. The CDR3 extends over 14 amino acids. Written as DNA, the CDR3 is TGCGCCAGCAGCTTGGTGGCGGGAGCCCACGAGCAGTACTTC. This gives the protein CASSLVAGAHEQYF.

The J gene is TRBJ2-7, the V gene TRBV5-1; 10 positions agree with TRBD2. The CDR3 covers 15 residues. The germline V gene encodes CDR1 SGHRS and CDR2 YFSETQ. The ends lost 2 bases at V and 3 bases at J; junction bases unmatched: 5. CDR3 coding DNA: TGCGCCAGCAGCTTCGGACTAGCGGAGCACTACGAGCAGTACTTC. It is translated as CASSFGLAEHYEQYF. Combining the CDR3 with reference TRBV5-1 and TRBJ2-7 gives the whole variable domain KAGVTQTPRYLIKTRGQQVTLSCSPISGHRSVSWYQQTPGQGLQFLFEYFSETQRNKGNFPGRFSGRQFSNSRSEMNVSTLELGDSALYLCASSFGLAEHYEQYFGPGTRLTVT.

The J gene is TRBJ2-5, the V gene TRBV2, with 12 bases fitting TRBD2. From germline, CDR1 is SNHLY and CDR2 FYNNEI. Losses at the gene ends were 5 bases for V and 5 bases for J; bases not matched to a gene: 3. The CDR3 has 14 amino acids. The CDR3 loop reads CASSLAGGDETQYF. CDR3 DNA: TGTGCCAGCAGTCTAGCGGGAGGGGACGAGACCCAGTACTTC.

The chain couples TRBV7-8 to TRBJ2-5; 7 bases line up with TRBD1. Germline V gives CDR1 SGHVS, CDR2 FQNEAQ. The CDR3 sequence is 14 residues long. The V and J ends lost 4 bases and 4 bases, in that order; junction bases with no gene match: 6. The CDR3 here is CASSWGTARETQYF. In DNA, the CDR3 is TGTGCCAGCAGCTGGGGGACAGCTCGAGAGACCCAGTACTTC.

Only a few counts were recorded for this clone. The chain employs TRBV5-4 and TRBJ2-7, with D hard to call. Trimming shortened V by 8 bases and J by 0 bases, and 12 bases separated the two germline ends. CDR3 length: 13 amino acids. Germline-derived CDR1 and CDR2 are SGHNT and YYREEE (reference sequence). The CDR3 bases are TGTGCCAGGTCGAGATTTGGCTCCTACGAGCAGTACTTC. Translating it yields CARSRFGSYEQYF.

This chain joins TRBV9 and TRBJ1-2; D not certain. CDR1 and CDR2 (germline): SGDLS, YYNGEE. Deletions cut 0 bases from V and 4 bases from J, with 4 bases between. This CDR3 comprises 12 residues. In DNA form, the CDR3 reads TGTGCCAGCAGCGTAGTGGCCTATGGCTACACCTTC. Translation gives CASSVVAYGYTF.

This chain joins TRBV7-9 and TRBJ2-7; D is perhaps TRBD1 or TRBD2 (5 bases each). The germline V gene has CDR1 SEHNR and CDR2 FQNEAQ (reference sequence). The CDR3 has 14 amino acids. V was clipped by 3 bases and J by 4 bases, with 13 bases between them. This CDR3 reads CASSFPGGKYEQYF. The CDR3, as DNA: TGTGCCAGCAGCTTCCCTGGGGGAAAATACGAGCAGTACTTC.

The rearrangement uses TRBV27 and TRBJ1-1; 8 nucleotides agree with TRBD1. CDR3 length equals 14 residues. The V gene's germline CDR1 is MNHEY and CDR2 SMNVEV (reference sequence). With V trimmed by 6 bases and J by 5 bases, 8 bases remained unmatched. The CDR3 sequence is CASSPGQGKTEAFF. In DNA, the CDR3 is TGTGCCAGCAGCCCAGGACAGGGAAAGACTGAAGCTTTCTTT.

This clone has just a few counts. V gene TRBV2 combines with J gene TRBJ1-2, with D perhaps TRBD1 (5 bases). CDR1 and CDR2 (germline): SNHLY, FYNNEI. V was pared by 6 bases and J by 8 bases, with 16 bases between. The CDR3 is 13 amino acids. For the CDR3, the DNA is TGTGCCAGCAGGGTTGACAGCGCAGGAGGCTACACCTTC. Amino acids: CASRVDSAGGYTF.

The gene calls are TRBV5-1 and TRBJ2-7, with 7 bases lining up with TRBD1. The V segment lost 2 bases and the J segment 5 bases; nucleotides outside the gene matches: 25. Germline CDR1 is SGHRS and CDR2 is YFSETQ. The CDR3 is 20 residues long. For the CDR3, the DNA is TGCGCCAGCAGCTTAATACCAGGGACAGTTAAAATAAGAGAGTCCCACGAGCAGTACTTC. This sequence encodes CASSLIPGTVKIRESHEQYF.

CDR3 sequence: CASSLWQGRLSGELFF. The CDR3 DNA reads TGCGCCAGCAGCTTGTGGCAGGGAAGGTTATCCGGGGAGCTGTTTTTT. V and J are TRBV5-1 and TRBJ2-2, with D possibly being TRBD1 (5 bases). CDR3 length: 16 amino acids. Trimming left V 1 base short and J 6 bases short, with 16 bases between. The germline V gene has CDR1 SGHRS and CDR2 YFSETQ.

The chain links TRBV7-3 to TRBJ2-2; possible D gene TRBD1, 5 bases. Germline V gene sequence: CDR1 SGHTA, CDR2 FQGTGA. The CDR3 covers 10 residues. V was shortened by 2 bases and J by 16 bases, with 8 bases between the two germline ends. CDR3 in amino acids: CASSLLGPFF. The CDR3 DNA is TGTGCCAGCAGCTTATTGGGGCCGTTTTTT. Filled out from reference TRBV7-3 and TRBJ2-2, the complete variable domain reads GAGVSQTPSNKVTEKGKYVELRCDPISGHTALYWYRQSLGQGPEFLIYFQGTGAADDSGLPNDRFFAVRPEGSVSTLKIQRTERGDSAVYLCASSLLGPFFGEGSRLTVL.

CDR3: CAWSPTFYEQYF. CDR3 bases: TGTGCCTGGAGTCCCACTTTTTACGAGCAGTACTTC. The genes are TRBV30 and TRBJ2-7; D not resolved. Trimming took 2 bases from V and 4 from J, leaving 9 bases between them. The germline V gene encodes CDR1 GTSNPN and CDR2 SVGIG (reference sequence). The CDR3 contains 12 residues.

The J gene is TRBJ1-4, the V gene TRBV19; no reliable D call. The CDR3 contains 16 residues. The V gene's germline CDR1 is LNHDA and CDR2 SQIVND (reference sequence). V was clipped by 2 bases and J by 3 bases, with 13 bases between them. The CDR3, as DNA: TGTGCCAGTAGTATAAACCCCAGGCTGTCTAATGAAAAACTGTTTTTT. This translates into CASSINPRLSNEKLFF.

This chain joins TRBV5-1 and TRBJ1-2; TRBD1 might be the D (5 bases). CDR1 is SGHRS and CDR2 is YFSETQ in the germline V gene. Trimming removed 0 bases from V and 3 bases from J, with 18 bases in between. The CDR3 loop spans 17 amino acids. Written as DNA, the CDR3 is TGCGCCAGCAGCTTGGCCAGTCGGTGGGGGGACCACTATGGCTACACCTTC. It codes for CASSLASRWGDHYGYTF.

The chain has TRBV11-2 and TRBJ2-1, with a tentative D call TRBD1 (5 bases). Trimming took 5 bases from V and 4 from J, leaving 15 bases between them. The CDR3 extends over 15 amino acids. Per the germline V gene, CDR1 is SGHAT and CDR2 is FQNNGV. For the CDR3, the DNA is TGTGCCAGCAGCCTGGATTTGGGGCTGTACAATGAGCAGTTCTTC. Amino acid sequence: CASSLDLGLYNEQFF.